This record looks at one TCR beta chain sequence and its context. This PCR relied on a set of 60 Vbeta primers and 13 Jbeta primers. TCRdb's copy holds only in-frame clones and misses some; the assay was immunoSEQ multiplex PCR. The data show roughly 160,000 clones, almost 80% seen once. These data belong to a study of cytomegalovirus exposure and HLA in healthy donors. The V gene lost 3 bases and the J gene lost 1 base, with 9 bases spanning the gap. The CDR3 spans 14 residues. Looked up from germline, CDR1 is WSHSY and CDR2 is SAAADI. Sequenced sample: PBMCs. The TCR was taken from a man aged 50-59 years in good health and CMV-seropositive. This chain uses TRBV10-2 with TRBJ2-5, with D perhaps matching TRBD1 (5 bases). This CDR3 is CASSDWGSQETQYF. CDR3 nucleotides: TGCGCCAGCAGTGATTGGGGCAGCCAAGAGACCCAGTACTTC.